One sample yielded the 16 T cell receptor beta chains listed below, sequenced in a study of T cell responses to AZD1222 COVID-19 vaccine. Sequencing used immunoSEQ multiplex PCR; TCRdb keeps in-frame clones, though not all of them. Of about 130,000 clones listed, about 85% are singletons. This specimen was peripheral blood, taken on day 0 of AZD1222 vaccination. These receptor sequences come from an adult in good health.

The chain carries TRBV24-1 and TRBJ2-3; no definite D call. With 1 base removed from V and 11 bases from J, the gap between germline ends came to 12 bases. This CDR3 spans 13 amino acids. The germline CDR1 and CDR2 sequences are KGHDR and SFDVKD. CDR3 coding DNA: TGTGCCACCAGTGATTTCTCCCCCTCGGAGCAGTATTTT. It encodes CATSDFSPSEQYF.

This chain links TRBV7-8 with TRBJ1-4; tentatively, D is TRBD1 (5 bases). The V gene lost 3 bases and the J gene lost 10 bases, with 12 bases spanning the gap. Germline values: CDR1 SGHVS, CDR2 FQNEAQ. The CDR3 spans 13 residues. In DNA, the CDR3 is TGTGCCAGCAGCTTGGGGGGTACGGGAAAACTGTTTTTT. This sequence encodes CASSLGGTGKLFF.

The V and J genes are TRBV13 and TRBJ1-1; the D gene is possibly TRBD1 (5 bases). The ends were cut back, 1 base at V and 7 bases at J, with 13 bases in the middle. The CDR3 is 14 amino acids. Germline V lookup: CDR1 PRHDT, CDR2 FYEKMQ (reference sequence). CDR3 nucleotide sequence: TGTGCCAGCAGCTTAGAAGGGGCAGGGAATGAAGCTTTCTTT. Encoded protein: CASSLEGAGNEAFF. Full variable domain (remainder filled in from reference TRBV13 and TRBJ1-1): AAGVIQSPRHLIKEKRETATLKCYPIPRHDTVYWYQQGPGQDPQFLISFYEKMQSDKGSIPDRFSAQQFSDYHSELNMSSLELGDSALYFCASSLEGAGNEAFFGQGTRLTVV.

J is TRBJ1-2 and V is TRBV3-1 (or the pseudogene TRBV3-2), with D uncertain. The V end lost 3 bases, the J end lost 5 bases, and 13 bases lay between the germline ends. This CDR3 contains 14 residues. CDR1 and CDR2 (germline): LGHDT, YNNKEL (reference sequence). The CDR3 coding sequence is TGTGCCAGCAGCCACCATGGAGATGGGTATGGCTACACCTTC. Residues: CASSHHGDGYGYTF.

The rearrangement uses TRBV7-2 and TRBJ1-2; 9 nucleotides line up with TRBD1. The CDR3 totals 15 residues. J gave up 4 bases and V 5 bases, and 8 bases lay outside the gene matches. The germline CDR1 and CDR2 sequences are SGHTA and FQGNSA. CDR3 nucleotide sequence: TGTGCCAGCAGCCTACCGGGACAGGGAGTCTATGGCTACACCTTC. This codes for CASSLPGQGVYGYTF.

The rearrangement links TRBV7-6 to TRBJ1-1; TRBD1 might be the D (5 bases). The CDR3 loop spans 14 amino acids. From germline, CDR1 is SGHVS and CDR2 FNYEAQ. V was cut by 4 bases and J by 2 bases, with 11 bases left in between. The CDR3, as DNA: TGTGCCAGCAGCTCGTCTCGGGGCAACACTGAAGCTTTCTTT. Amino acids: CASSSSRGNTEAFF.

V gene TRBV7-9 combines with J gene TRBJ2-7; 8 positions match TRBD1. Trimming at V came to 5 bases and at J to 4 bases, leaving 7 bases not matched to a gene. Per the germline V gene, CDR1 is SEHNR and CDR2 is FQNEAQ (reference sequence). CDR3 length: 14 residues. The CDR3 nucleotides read TGTGCCAGCAGCCGCGGGACAGGTTATTACGAGCAGTACTTC. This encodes CASSRGTGYYEQYF. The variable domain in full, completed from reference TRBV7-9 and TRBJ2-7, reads DTGVSQNPRHKITKRGQNVTFRCDPISEHNRLYWYRQTLGQGPEFLTYFQNEAQLEKSRLLSDRFSAERPKGSFSTLEIQRTEQGDSAMYLCASSRGTGYYEQYFGPGTRLTVT.

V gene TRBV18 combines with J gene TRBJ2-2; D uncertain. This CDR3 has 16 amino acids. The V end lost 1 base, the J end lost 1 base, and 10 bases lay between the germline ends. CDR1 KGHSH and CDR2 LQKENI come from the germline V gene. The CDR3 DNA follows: TGTGCCAGCTCACCACAGACCGTACAGAACACCGGGGAGCTGTTTTTT. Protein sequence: CASSPQTVQNTGELFF.

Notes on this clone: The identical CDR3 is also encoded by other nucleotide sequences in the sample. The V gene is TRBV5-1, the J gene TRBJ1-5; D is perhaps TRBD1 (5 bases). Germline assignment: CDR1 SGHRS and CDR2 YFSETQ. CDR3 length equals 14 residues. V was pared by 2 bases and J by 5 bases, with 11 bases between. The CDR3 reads CASSFGQGDQPQHF. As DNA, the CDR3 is TGCGCCAGCAGCTTCGGGCAGGGAGATCAGCCCCAGCATTTT.

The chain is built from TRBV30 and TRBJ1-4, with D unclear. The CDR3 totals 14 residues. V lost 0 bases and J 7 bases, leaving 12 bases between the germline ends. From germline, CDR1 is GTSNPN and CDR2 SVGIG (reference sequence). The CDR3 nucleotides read TGTGCCTGGAGTGTACTTGGGTATGGTGAAAAACTGTTTTTT. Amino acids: CAWSVLGYGEKLFF.

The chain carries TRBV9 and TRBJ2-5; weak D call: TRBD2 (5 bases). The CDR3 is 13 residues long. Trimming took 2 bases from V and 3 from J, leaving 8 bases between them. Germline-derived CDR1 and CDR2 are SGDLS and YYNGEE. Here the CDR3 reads CASSVASKETQYF. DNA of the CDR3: TGTGCCAGCAGCGTTGCTAGCAAAGAGACCCAGTACTTC.

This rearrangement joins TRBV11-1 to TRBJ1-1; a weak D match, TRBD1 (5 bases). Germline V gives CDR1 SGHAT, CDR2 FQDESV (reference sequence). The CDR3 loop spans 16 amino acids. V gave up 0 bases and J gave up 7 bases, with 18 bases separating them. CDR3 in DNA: TGTGCCAGCAGCTTAGCGGTGGCAGGGCCTACCTATGAAGCTTTCTTT. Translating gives CASSLAVAGPTYEAFF.

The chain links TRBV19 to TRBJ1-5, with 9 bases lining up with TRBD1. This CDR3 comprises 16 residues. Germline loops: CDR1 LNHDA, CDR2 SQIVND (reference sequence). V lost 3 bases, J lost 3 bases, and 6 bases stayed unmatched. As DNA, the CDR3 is TGTGCCAGTAGTATCCGAGACAGGGGGGACAATCAGCCCCAGCATTTT. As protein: CASSIRDRGDNQPQHF.

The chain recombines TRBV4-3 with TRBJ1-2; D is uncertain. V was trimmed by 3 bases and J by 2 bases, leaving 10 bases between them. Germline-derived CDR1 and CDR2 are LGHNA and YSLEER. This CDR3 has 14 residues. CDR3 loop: CASSHSGENYGYTF. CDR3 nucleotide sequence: TGCGCCAGCAGCCACTCAGGAGAGAACTATGGCTACACCTTC.

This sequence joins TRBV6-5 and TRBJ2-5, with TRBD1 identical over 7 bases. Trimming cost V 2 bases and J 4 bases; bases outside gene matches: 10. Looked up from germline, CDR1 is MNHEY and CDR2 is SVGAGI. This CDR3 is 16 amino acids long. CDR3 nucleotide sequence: TGTGCCAGCAGTTACGCCTGGGACAGCGCATTAGAGACCCAGTACTTC. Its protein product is CASSYAWDSALETQYF.

The CDR3 loop is CASSISGGLTGELFF. The CDR3 DNA reads as TGTGCCAGCAGCATCTCAGGGGGCCTCACCGGGGAGCTGTTTTTT. This chain joins TRBV7-3 and TRBJ2-2, with 8 bases matching TRBD1. Germline V CDR1 and CDR2: SGHTA, FQGTGA. This CDR3 has 15 residues. J gave up 4 bases and V 5 bases, and 6 bases lay outside the gene matches.